This T cell receptor beta chain is drawn from a study of beta chain features in type 1 diabetes. Study details: Age, gender, cell numbers and subset yield matched between patients and controls.

In this sample, this clone turned up a few times. Expressed TCRB transcripts were sequenced, since all the RNA that had been isolated was reverse transcribed. Assay used: immunoSEQ multiplex PCR; TCRdb lists only in-frame clones, some missing. The table shows 38,000 or so clones, with 50% to 75% occurring only once. The CDR3 totals 16 residues. From germline, CDR1 is MGHDK and CDR2 SYGVNS. V lost 0 bases, J lost 0 bases, and 9 bases lay in between. V is TRBV25-1 and J is TRBJ2-1; D not certain. This clonotype was sampled from a woman aged 25 to 45 in good health. Sequencing used Tregs from blood. As DNA, the CDR3 is TGTGCCAGCAGTGAATATGGCGGCGGCTCCTACAATGAGCAGTTCTTC. The encoded protein is CASSEYGGGSYNEQFF.